A single sample is the source of the 22 T cell receptor beta chains below, sequenced in a study of blood T cell repertoires in COVID-19. Clones were sequenced by immunoSEQ multiplex PCR, and TCRdb holds only the in-frame ones, with some missing. The repertoire has over 350,000 clones, 88% of them found once; the top ten carry 1.2%. Sample: PBMCs or T cells enriched from blood (not recorded which). All receptors come from a woman under 30 who had recovered from COVID-19.

The V gene is TRBV2, the J gene TRBJ1-1; D uncertain. V gave up 7 bases and J gave up 1 base, with 10 bases separating them. Per germline, CDR1 SNHLY and CDR2 FYNNEI. This CDR3 comprises 13 residues. CDR3 loop: CASKNSPNTEAFF. CDR3 in DNA: TGTGCCAGCAAAAACAGCCCGAACACTGAAGCTTTCTTT.

This clone has a handful of counts. The chain joins TRBV28 to TRBJ1-3; 10 bases map to TRBD1. The germline V gene encodes CDR1 MDHEN and CDR2 SYDVKM. CDR3 length equals 15 residues. Trimming removed 3 bases from V and 7 bases from J; junction bases left unmatched: 6. The CDR3 loop reads CASSFVMDRGNTIYF. CDR3 DNA sequence: TGTGCCAGCAGTTTTGTGATGGACAGGGGGAACACCATATATTTT.

The chain combines TRBV14 with TRBJ1-1; a possible D gene is TRBD1 (5 bases). The CDR3 spans 15 residues. Germline V gives CDR1 SGHDN, CDR2 FVKESK. V was shortened by 1 base and J by 8 bases, with 17 bases between the two germline ends. The CDR3 region is CASSQAAIDSSEAFF. In DNA form, the CDR3 reads TGTGCCAGCAGCCAAGCCGCGATCGACAGCTCCGAAGCTTTCTTT.

The chain carries TRBV24-1 and TRBJ1-2; D not certain. V dropped 6 bases and J dropped 1 base, with 8 bases sitting between them. Germline V gene lookup returns CDR1 KGHDR and CDR2 SFDVKD. The length of the CDR3 is 13 residues. In DNA form, the CDR3 reads TGTGCCACCAGTTCGGGTTATAACTATGGCTACACCTTC. Translating gives CATSSGYNYGYTF.

The chain carries TRBV6-5 and TRBJ2-3; 11 positions agree with TRBD1. Germline V CDR1 and CDR2: MNHEY, SVGAGI. CDR3 length: 14 amino acids. V was clipped by 6 bases and J by 3 bases; unmatched bases: 2. The CDR3 nucleotides read TGTGCCAGCAGGGGACAGGGGGATACAGATACGCAGTATTTT. This encodes CASRGQGDTDTQYF.

The J gene is TRBJ2-6, the V gene TRBV29-1, with D perhaps TRBD1 (6 bases). The CDR3 is made up of 21 amino acids. V was trimmed by 8 bases and J by 0 bases, leaving 32 bases between them. Germline V gives CDR1 SQVTM, CDR2 ANQGSEA. CDR3 sequence: CSTVVTKRTDGFNSGANVLTF. For the CDR3, the DNA is TGCAGCACTGTGGTGACGAAGAGGACAGACGGCTTTAACTCTGGGGCCAACGTCCTGACTTTC.

The rearrangement uses TRBV5-4 and TRBJ2-1; 12 nucleotides align to TRBD2. Per germline, CDR1 SGHNT and CDR2 YYREEE (reference sequence). The CDR3 has 16 residues. Trimming took 5 bases from V and 5 from J; bases not matched to a gene: 8. The CDR3, as DNA: TGTGCCAGCAGATCTAGCGGGGGGGCCCAGGACAATGAGCAGTTCTTC. This gives the protein CASRSSGGAQDNEQFF. The complete variable domain, with remaining parts taken from reference TRBV5-4 and TRBJ2-1, reads ETGVTQSPTHLIKTRGQQVTLRCSSQSGHNTVSWYQQALGQGPQFIFQYYREEENGRGNFPPRFSGLQFPNYSSELNVNALELDDSALYLCASRSSGGAQDNEQFFGPGTRLTVL.

CDR3 nucleotide sequence: TGTGCCAGCAGTGACTCCGAGGCAGAGAGCTCCTACGAGCAGTACTTC. This codes for CASSDSEAESSYEQYF. The chain has TRBV6-4 and TRBJ2-7; no reliable D call. This CDR3 spans 16 amino acids. V lost 0 bases, J lost 0 bases, and 12 bases lay in between. The germline CDR1 and CDR2 sequences are MRHNA and SNTAGT.

For the CDR3, the DNA is TGTGCTAGTGGTTTGGTACAGTCCCTCCTCACAGATACGCAGTATTTT. Translating it yields CASGLVQSLLTDTQYF. V usage is TRBV12-5 and J usage is TRBJ2-3; D gene uncertain. CDR1 is LGHNT and CDR2 is FRNRAP in the germline V gene. CDR3 length: 16 amino acids. Trimming shortened V by 0 bases and J by 2 bases, and 12 bases separated the two germline ends.

The V and J genes are TRBV2 and TRBJ1-5; D possibly corresponds to TRBD1 (5 bases). In germline, CDR1 is SNHLY, CDR2 FYNNEI. V dropped 5 bases and J dropped 5 bases, with 13 bases sitting between them. This CDR3 has 14 residues. CDR3 loop: CASSRGAGYQPQHF. The CDR3 region has the DNA TGTGCCAGCAGTCGCGGGGCAGGGTATCAGCCCCAGCATTTT.

This chain connects TRBV4-1 to TRBJ2-5; no reliable D call. The CDR3 has 14 amino acids. The germline V gene encodes CDR1 MGHRA and CDR2 YSYEKL. V was clipped by 0 bases and J by 1 base, with 6 bases between them. DNA for the CDR3: TGCGCCAGCAGCCAAGATCACATCCAAGAGACCCAGTACTTC. Its protein product is CASSQDHIQETQYF.

As to this clone: Compared with germline, one end of the junction differs, possibly owing to a read error. The rearrangement uses TRBV6-5 and TRBJ2-1; tentative D call: TRBD1 (7 bases). The CDR3 consists of 11 residues. The germline gives CDR1 MNHEY, CDR2 SVGAGI. The CDR3 spells CASPQGGLILF. The CDR3 DNA is TGTGCGAGCCCCCAGGGGGGCCTAATCCTCTTC.

The gene calls are TRBV7-8 and TRBJ2-5; 12 bases align to TRBD1. Trimming at V came to 4 bases and at J to 2 bases, leaving 8 bases not matched to a gene. CDR3 length: 17 residues. Germline V gene sequence: CDR1 SGHVS, CDR2 FQNEAQ. CDR3 sequence reads: CASSWRPGQGAQETQYF. CDR3 DNA sequence: TGTGCCAGCAGCTGGAGGCCGGGACAGGGGGCTCAAGAGACCCAGTACTTC.

The V call is TRBV9, the J call TRBJ1-1; 8 nucleotides agree with TRBD1. The V gene end was trimmed by 4 bases and the J gene end by 4 bases; junction bases not matched to a gene: 9. The CDR3 is 15 residues long. Germline lookup yields CDR1 SGDLS and CDR2 YYNGEE. The CDR3 here is CASSLMPTGGTEAFF. Here the CDR3 DNA reads TGTGCCAGCAGCCTCATGCCTACAGGGGGCACTGAAGCTTTCTTT.

This sequence joins TRBV1 and TRBJ1-1. TRBV1 is a pseudogene locus. This CDR3 has 16 amino acids. The CDR3 DNA follows: TGCACCAGCAGCCTCCTCCACCGGGGGGGGAACACTGAAGCTTTCTTT. Translated: CTSSLLHRGGNTEAFF.

This chain links TRBV2 with TRBJ1-2; TRBD1 might be the D (5 bases). In germline, CDR1 is SNHLY, CDR2 FYNNEI. CDR3 length: 14 amino acids. Trimming pared 7 bases from V and 7 bases from J, leaving 19 bases between. DNA for the CDR3: TGTGCCAGCACCCGGGGGGTTGACTCGAGTGGCTACACCTTC. It specifies CASTRGVDSSGYTF.

The chain employs TRBV15 and TRBJ1-5, with TRBD1 identical over 7 bases. CDR3 length equals 15 residues. Germline V lookup: CDR1 LNHNV, CDR2 YYDKDF (reference sequence). J lost 5 bases, V lost 2 bases, and 6 bases had no gene match. The CDR3 region is CATSRLTGLDQPQHF. The CDR3 bases are TGTGCCACCAGCAGACTGACAGGGCTGGATCAGCCCCAGCATTTT. Full variable domain (outside the CDR3, taken from reference TRBV15 and TRBJ1-5): DAMVIQNPRYQVTQFGKPVTLSCSQTLNHNVMYWYQQKSSQAPKLLFHYYDKDFNNEADTPDNFQSRRPNTSFCFLDIRSPGLGDTAMYLCATSRLTGLDQPQHFGDGTRLSIL.

The gene calls are TRBV19 and TRBJ2-6, with a tentative D call TRBD1 (6 bases). The V gene's germline CDR1 is LNHDA and CDR2 SQIVND (reference sequence). This CDR3 region has 16 residues. Deletions cut 4 bases from V and 2 bases from J, with 12 bases between. Here the CDR3 DNA reads TGTGCCAGTAGTAGCCCTCGACAGGCTGGGGCCAACGTCCTGACTTTC. This translates into CASSSPRQAGANVLTF. Variable domain in full (rest from reference TRBV19 and TRBJ2-6): DGGITQSPKYLFRKEGQNVTLSCEQNLNHDAMYWYRQDPGQGLRLIYYSQIVNDFQKGDIAEGYSVSREKKESFPLTVTSAQKNPTAFYLCASSSPRQAGANVLTFGAGSRLTVL.

CDR3 sequence reads: CASSYRDRLNQPQHF. CDR3 DNA sequence: TGTGCCAGCAGTTACCGGGACAGGCTCAATCAGCCCCAGCATTTT. The chain combines TRBV6-2 or TRBV6-3 with TRBJ1-5, with 8 bases aligning to TRBD1. In germline, CDR1 is MNHEY, CDR2 SVGEGT. The J segment lost 3 bases and the V segment lost 2 bases, leaving 3 bases of the junction unmatched. The CDR3 sequence is 15 residues long.

This clone is a singleton in its sample. This chain joins TRBV5-1 and TRBJ1-1; D not certain. The CDR3 loop spans 15 amino acids. Germline V gene lookup returns CDR1 SGHRS and CDR2 YFSETQ. V was clipped by 4 bases and J by 1 base, with 14 bases between them. CDR3 amino acids: CASSLPGLGNTEAFF. CDR3 nucleotides: TGCGCCAGCAGCCTTCCAGGTTTGGGGAACACTGAAGCTTTCTTT.

The V call is TRBV11-2, the J call TRBJ2-3; no definite D call. Germline lookup yields CDR1 SGHAT and CDR2 FQNNGV. There are 12 residues in the CDR3. Trimming shortened V by 0 bases and J by 6 bases, and 4 bases separated the two germline ends. The CDR3 loop is CASSLERDTQYF. The DNA of the CDR3 is TGTGCCAGCAGCTTAGAGAGGGATACGCAGTATTTT.

This chain connects TRBV11-2 to TRBJ1-2; perhaps TRBD1 as D (6 bases). Germline-derived CDR1 and CDR2 are SGHAT and FQNNGV. CDR3 size: 15 residues. V lost 1 base and J 7 bases, leaving 16 bases between the germline ends. Here the CDR3 reads CASSLGGTGSAGYTF. The CDR3 nucleotides are TGTGCCAGCAGCTTAGGGGGAACAGGGTCGGCTGGCTACACCTTC.